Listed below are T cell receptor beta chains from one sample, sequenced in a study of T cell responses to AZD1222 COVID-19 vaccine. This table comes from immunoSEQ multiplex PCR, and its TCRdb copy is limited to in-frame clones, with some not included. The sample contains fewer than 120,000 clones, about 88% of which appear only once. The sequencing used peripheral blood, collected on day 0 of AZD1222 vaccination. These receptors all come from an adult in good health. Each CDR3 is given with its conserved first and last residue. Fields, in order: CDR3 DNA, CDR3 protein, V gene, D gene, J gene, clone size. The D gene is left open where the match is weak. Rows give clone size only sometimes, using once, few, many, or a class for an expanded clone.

TGCGCCAGCAGCTTGGCGACAGAAGGAAACACCATATATTTT	CASSLATEGNTIYF	TRBV5-1	.	TRBJ1-3	.
TGTGCCAGCAGCTACCGACTGACAGGGGGCGGCTACACCTTC	CASSYRLTGGGYTF	TRBV7-8	TRBD1	TRBJ1-2	.
TGTGCCAGCAGTCTTGTGGGTAATGAAAAACTGTTTTTT	CASSLVGNEKLFF	TRBV12-3/TRBV12-4	.	TRBJ1-4	.
TGTGCCAGCATCAGTAATAAGGGGACCACTGAAGCTTTCTTT	CASISNKGTTEAFF	TRBV6-5	.	TRBJ1-1	.
TGTGCCAGCAGCTTGGAGTCGGGACCTCTCTACGAGCAGTACTTC	CASSLESGPLYEQYF	TRBV5-5	.	TRBJ2-7	.
TGTGCCAGCAGTTTATCGCACACTGAAGCTTTCTTT	CASSLSHTEAFF	TRBV12-3/TRBV12-4	.	TRBJ1-1	.
TGTGCCAGTAGTATGGGACTAGCCGCAACCTACGAGCAGTACTTC	CASSMGLAATYEQYF	TRBV19	TRBD2	TRBJ2-7	.
TGTGCCAGCATCGAGGGGACCCATAGCAATCAGCCCCAGCATTTT	CASIEGTHSNQPQHF	TRBV2	.	TRBJ1-5	.
TGCAGCGCGGAGGGACAAAGTTACGAGCAGTACTTC	CSAEGQSYEQYF	TRBV29-1	.	TRBJ2-7	.
TGTGCCAGCAGCTCGGGACCGACTTACTACGAGCAGTACTTC	CASSSGPTYYEQYF	TRBV5-5	.	TRBJ2-7	few
TGTGCCAGCAGCTTAGGAGCGGGCGGGGCGAACACCGGGGAGCTGTTTTTT	CASSLGAGGANTGELFF	TRBV7-7	.	TRBJ2-2	few
TGCGCCAGCAACGTAGGACAACCGAACACTGAAGCTTTCTTT	CASNVGQPNTEAFF	TRBV5-1	.	TRBJ1-1	.
TGTGCCAGCTCGAAAAGTCGCGGCACCTACAATGAGCAGTTCTTC	CASSKSRGTYNEQFF	TRBV2	.	TRBJ2-1	.
TGCGCCAGCAGTGAGGCCGACTTCTACAATGAGCAGTTCTTC	CASSEADFYNEQFF	TRBV10-2	.	TRBJ2-1	.
TGTGCCAGCATCCTAACCAAAGGAGCGAAGGGCTCCTACAATGAGCAGTTCTTC	CASILTKGAKGSYNEQFF	TRBV7-9	.	TRBJ2-1	.
TGTGCCAGCAGTGAGGGGGCACGCAATCAGCCCCAGCATTTT	CASSEGARNQPQHF	TRBV6-1	.	TRBJ1-5	.
TGTGCCACCAGCAGAGTTGCGGGGGATGGTAATGAAAAACTGTTTTTT	CATSRVAGDGNEKLFF	TRBV15	.	TRBJ1-4	.